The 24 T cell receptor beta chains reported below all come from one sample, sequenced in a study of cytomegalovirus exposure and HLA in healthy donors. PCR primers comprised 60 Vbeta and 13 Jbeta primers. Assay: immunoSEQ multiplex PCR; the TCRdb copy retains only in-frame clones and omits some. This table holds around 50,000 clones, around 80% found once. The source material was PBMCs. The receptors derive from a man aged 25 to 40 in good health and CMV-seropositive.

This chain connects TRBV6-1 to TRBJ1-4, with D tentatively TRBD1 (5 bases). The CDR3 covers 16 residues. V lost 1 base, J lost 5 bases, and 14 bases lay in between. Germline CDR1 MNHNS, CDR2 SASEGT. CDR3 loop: CASSEGLGQGNEKLFF. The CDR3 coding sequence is TGTGCCAGCAGTGAAGGTTTAGGGCAGGGAAATGAAAAACTGTTTTTT.

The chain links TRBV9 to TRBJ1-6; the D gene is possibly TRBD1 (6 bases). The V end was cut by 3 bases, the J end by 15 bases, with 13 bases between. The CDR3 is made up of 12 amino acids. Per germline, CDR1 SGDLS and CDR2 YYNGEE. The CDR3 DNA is TGTGCCAGCAGCGGACAAGGGGGTCACCTCCACTTT. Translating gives CASSGQGGHLHF.

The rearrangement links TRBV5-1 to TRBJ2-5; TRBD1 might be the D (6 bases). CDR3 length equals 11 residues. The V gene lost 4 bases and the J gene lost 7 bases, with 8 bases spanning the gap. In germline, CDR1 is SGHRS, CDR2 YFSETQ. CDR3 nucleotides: TGCGCCAGCAGCATACAGGGGACCCAGTACTTC. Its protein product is CASSIQGTQYF.

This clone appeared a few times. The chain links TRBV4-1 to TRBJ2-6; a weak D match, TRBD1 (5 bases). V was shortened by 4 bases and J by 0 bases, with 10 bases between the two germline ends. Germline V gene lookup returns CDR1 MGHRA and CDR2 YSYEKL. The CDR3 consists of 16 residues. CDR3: CASSRVTASGANVLTF. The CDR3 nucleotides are TGCGCCAGCAGCCGGGTGACAGCCTCTGGGGCCAACGTCCTGACTTTC.

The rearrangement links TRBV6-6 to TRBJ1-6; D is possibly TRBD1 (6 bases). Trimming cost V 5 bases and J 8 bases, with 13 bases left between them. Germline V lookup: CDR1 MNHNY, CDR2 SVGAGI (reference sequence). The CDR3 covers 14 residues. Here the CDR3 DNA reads TGTGCCAGCAGTAGACAGGATACGGATTCACCCCTCCACTTT. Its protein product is CASSRQDTDSPLHF.

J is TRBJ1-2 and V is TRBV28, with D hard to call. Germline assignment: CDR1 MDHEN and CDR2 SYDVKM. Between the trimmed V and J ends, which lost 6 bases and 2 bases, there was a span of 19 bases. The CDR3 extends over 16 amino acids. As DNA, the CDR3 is TGTGCCAGCAGCCCGACGGGAATGGTACCCAACTATGGCTACACCTTC. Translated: CASSPTGMVPNYGYTF.

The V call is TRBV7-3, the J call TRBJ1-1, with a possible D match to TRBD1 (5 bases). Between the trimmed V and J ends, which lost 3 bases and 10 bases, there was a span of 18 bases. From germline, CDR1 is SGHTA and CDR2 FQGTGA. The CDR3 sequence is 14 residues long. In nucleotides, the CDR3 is TGTGCCAGCAGCTTTTCCGACAGTAGCTCTGGAGCTTTCTTT. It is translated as CASSFSDSSSGAFF. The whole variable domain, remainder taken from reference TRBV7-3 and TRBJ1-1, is GAGVSQTPSNKVTEKGKYVELRCDPISGHTALYWYRQSLGQGPEFLIYFQGTGAADDSGLPNDRFFAVRPEGSVSTLKIQRTERGDSAVYLCASSFSDSSSGAFFGQGTRLTVV.

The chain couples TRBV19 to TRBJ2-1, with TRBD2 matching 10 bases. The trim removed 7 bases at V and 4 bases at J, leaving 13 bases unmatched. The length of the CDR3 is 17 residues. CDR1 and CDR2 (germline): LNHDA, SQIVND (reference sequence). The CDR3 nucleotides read TGTGCCAGTATCCCCGGAGCTAGCGGGGGACCATACAATGAGCAGTTCTTC. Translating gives CASIPGASGGPYNEQFF.

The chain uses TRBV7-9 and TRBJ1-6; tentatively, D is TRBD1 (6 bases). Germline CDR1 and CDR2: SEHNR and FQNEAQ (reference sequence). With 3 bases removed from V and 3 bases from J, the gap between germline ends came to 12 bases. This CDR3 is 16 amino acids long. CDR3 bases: TGTGCCAGCAGCTTCTACGGGACAAGCTATAATTCACCCCTCCACTTT. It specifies CASSFYGTSYNSPLHF.

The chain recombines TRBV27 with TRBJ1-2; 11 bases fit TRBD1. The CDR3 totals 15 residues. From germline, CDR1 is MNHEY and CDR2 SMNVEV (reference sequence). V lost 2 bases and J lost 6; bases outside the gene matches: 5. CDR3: CASSLRTGGADGYTF. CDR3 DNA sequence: TGTGCCAGCAGTTTAAGGACAGGGGGCGCGGATGGCTACACCTTC.

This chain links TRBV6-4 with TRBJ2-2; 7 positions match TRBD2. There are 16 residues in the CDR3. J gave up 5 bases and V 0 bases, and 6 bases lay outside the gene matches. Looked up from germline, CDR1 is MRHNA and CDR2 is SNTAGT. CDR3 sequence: CASSDSIWGGTGELFF. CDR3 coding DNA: TGTGCCAGCAGTGACTCGATCTGGGGAGGGACCGGGGAGCTGTTTTTT.

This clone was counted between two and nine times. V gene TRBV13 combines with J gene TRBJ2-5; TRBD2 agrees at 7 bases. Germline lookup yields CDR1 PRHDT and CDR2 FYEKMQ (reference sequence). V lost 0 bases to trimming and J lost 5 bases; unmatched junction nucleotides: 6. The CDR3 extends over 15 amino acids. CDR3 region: CASSLGSGATETQYF. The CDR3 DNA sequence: TGTGCCAGCAGCTTAGGAAGCGGGGCAACGGAGACCCAGTACTTC.

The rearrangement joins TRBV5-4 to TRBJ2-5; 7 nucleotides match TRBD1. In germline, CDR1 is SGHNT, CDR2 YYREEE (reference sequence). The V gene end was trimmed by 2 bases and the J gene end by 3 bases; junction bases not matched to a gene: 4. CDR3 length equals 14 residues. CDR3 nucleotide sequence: TGTGCCAGCAGCTTAATGACAGGGAAAGAGACCCAGTACTTC. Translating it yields CASSLMTGKETQYF. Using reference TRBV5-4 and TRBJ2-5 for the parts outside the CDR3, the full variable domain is ETGVTQSPTHLIKTRGQQVTLRCSSQSGHNTVSWYQQALGQGPQFIFQYYREEENGRGNFPPRFSGLQFPNYSSELNVNALELDDSALYLCASSLMTGKETQYFGPGTRLLVL.

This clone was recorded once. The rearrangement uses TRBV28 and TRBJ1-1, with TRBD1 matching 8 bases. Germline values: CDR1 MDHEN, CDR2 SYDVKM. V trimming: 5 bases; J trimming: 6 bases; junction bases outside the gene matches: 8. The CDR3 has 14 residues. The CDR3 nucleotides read TGTGCCAGCAGTCCGACAGGGGCTGGAGCTGAAGCTTTCTTT. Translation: CASSPTGAGAEAFF.

This chain's CDR3 is CASSISEQETQYF. CDR3 coding DNA: TGTGCCAGTAGTATTTCAGAACAAGAGACCCAGTACTTC. The chain is built from TRBV19 and TRBJ2-5; D uncertain. Per germline, CDR1 LNHDA and CDR2 SQIVND (reference sequence). Trimming took 3 bases from V and 2 from J, leaving 7 bases between them. The CDR3 totals 13 residues.

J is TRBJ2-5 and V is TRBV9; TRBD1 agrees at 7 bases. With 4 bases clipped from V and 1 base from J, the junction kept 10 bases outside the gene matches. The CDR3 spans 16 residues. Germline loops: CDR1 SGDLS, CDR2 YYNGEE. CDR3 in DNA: TGTGCCAGCAGCCCAAGGGGGCAGGGGTTCCAAGAGACCCAGTACTTC. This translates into CASSPRGQGFQETQYF. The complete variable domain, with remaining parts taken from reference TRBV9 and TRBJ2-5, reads DSGVTQTPKHLITATGQRVTLRCSPRSGDLSVYWYQQSLDQGLQFLIQYYNGEERAKGNILERFSAQQFPDLHSELNLSSLELGDSALYFCASSPRGQGFQETQYFGPGTRLLVL.

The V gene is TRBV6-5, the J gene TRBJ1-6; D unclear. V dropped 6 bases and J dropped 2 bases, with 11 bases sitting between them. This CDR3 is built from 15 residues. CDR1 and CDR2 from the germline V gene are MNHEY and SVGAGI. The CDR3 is CASSLYLPYNSPLHF. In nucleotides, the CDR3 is TGTGCCAGCAGCCTCTACTTGCCCTATAATTCACCCCTCCACTTT.

The CDR3 sequence is CASSYYEGIRETQYF. CDR3 sequence (DNA): TGTGCCAGCAGTTACTACGAGGGTATCAGAGAGACCCAGTACTTC. V gene TRBV6-5 combines with J gene TRBJ2-5, with D maybe TRBD2 (5 bases). This CDR3 comprises 15 residues. V was cut by 1 base and J by 4 bases, with 13 bases left in between. Germline V gene data show CDR1 as MNHEY and CDR2 as SVGAGI.

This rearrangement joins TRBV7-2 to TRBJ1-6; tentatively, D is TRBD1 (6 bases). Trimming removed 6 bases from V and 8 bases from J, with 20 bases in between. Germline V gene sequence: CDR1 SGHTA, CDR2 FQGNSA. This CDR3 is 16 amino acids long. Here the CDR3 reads CASSSGRGRVDSPLHF. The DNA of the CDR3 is TGTGCCAGCAGTTCAGGCAGGGGACGGGTGGATTCACCCCTCCACTTT.

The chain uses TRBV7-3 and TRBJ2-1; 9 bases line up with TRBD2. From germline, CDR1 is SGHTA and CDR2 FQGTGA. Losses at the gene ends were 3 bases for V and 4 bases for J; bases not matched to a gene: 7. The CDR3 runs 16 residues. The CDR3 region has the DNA TGTGCCAGCAGCTTGACCCTAGCGGGGAGGTACAATGAGCAGTTCTTC. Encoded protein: CASSLTLAGRYNEQFF.

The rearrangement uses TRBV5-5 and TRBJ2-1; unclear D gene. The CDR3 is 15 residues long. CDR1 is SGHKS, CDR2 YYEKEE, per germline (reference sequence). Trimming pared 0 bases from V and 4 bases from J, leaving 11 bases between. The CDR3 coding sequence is TGTGCCAGCAGCTTGGGGCAGGCCCGATACAATGAGCAGTTCTTC. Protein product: CASSLGQARYNEQFF. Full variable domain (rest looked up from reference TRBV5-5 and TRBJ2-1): DAGVTQSPTHLIKTRGQQVTLRCSPISGHKSVSWYQQVLGQGPQFIFQYYEKEERGRGNFPDRFSARQFPNYSSELNVNALLLGDSALYLCASSLGQARYNEQFFGPGTRLTVL.

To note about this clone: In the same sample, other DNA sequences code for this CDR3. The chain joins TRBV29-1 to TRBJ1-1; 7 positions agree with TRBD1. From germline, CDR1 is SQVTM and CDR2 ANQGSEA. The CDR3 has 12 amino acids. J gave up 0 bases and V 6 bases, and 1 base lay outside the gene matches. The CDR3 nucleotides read TGCAGCGTGGGACAGATGAACACTGAAGCTTTCTTT. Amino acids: CSVGQMNTEAFF.

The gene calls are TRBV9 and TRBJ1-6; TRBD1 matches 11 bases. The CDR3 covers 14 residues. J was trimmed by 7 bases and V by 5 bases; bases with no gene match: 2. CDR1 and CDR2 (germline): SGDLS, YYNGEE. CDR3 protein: CASRGTGGNSPLHF. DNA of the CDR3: TGTGCCAGCAGAGGGACAGGGGGGAATTCACCCCTCCACTTT. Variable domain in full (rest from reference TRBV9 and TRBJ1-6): DSGVTQTPKHLITATGQRVTLRCSPRSGDLSVYWYQQSLDQGLQFLIQYYNGEERAKGNILERFSAQQFPDLHSELNLSSLELGDSALYFCASRGTGGNSPLHFGNGTRLTVT.

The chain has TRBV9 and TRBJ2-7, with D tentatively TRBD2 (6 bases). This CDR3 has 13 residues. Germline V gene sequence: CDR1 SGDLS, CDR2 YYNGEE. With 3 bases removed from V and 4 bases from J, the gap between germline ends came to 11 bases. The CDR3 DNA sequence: TGTGCCAGCAGCGGGGTGGACTATTACGAGCAGTACTTC. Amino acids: CASSGVDYYEQYF.